The 5 T cell receptor beta chains listed next were all sequenced from one sample in a study of shared clonotypes between healthy human individuals. Libraries were prepared by immunoSEQ multiplex PCR; TCRdb keeps only in-frame clonotypes and omits some of them. The sample has over 2 million clones; about 95% are singletons. Selected positively for CCR7 and CD45RO-negative, naive CD8 cells excluded terminally differentiated effector memory CD45RA+ cells. What was sequenced was naive CD8+ T cells sorted from blood. All receptors come from a man aged 18 to 30 in good health.

This chain joins TRBV9 and TRBJ2-7; 12 bases map to TRBD2. Trimming removed 0 bases from V and 2 bases from J; junction bases left unmatched: 6. The CDR3 length is 17 residues. The germline gives CDR1 SGDLS, CDR2 YYNGEE. CDR3 loop: CASSVGRTSGETYEQYF. CDR3 DNA sequence: TGTGCCAGCAGCGTAGGGAGGACTAGCGGGGAAACCTACGAGCAGTACTTC.

The chain carries TRBV28 and TRBJ2-1; no clear D gene. This CDR3 is built from 15 residues. Germline V gene data show CDR1 as MDHEN and CDR2 as SYDVKM. Trimming cost V 3 bases and J 5 bases, with 14 bases left between them. CDR3 nucleotide sequence: TGTGCCAGCAGTTTGTTCGATCAGATAGACAATGAGCAGTTCTTC. It specifies CASSLFDQIDNEQFF.

The rearrangement uses TRBV6-5 and TRBJ2-2; D gene unclear. Germline CDR1 MNHEY, CDR2 SVGAGI. The V gene lost 6 bases and the J gene lost 0 bases, with 11 bases spanning the gap. The CDR3 extends over 15 amino acids. In DNA form, the CDR3 reads TGTGCCAGCAGCACCGGCGTAGCGAACACCGGGGAGCTGTTTTTT. It translates to CASSTGVANTGELFF.

Details on this clone: Because the CDR3 is missing its conserved closing phenylalanine or tryptophan, this is likely a read error. It is unclear where the CDR3 begins or ends on the DNA, so no DNA is shown, and the CDR3 is as TCRdb lists it. The chain is built from TRBV6-6 and TRBJ2-7; the table assigns TRBD1, which was not confirmed against the DNA. CDR1 MNHNY and CDR2 SVGAGI come from the germline V gene (reference sequence). The CDR3 spans 12 amino acids, including both terminal residues. CDR3 amino acids: CASSYSGQGAHY.

The chain has TRBV6-6 and TRBJ2-2, with D possibly called TRBD1 or TRBD2 (6 bases each). V dropped 7 bases and J dropped 6 bases, with 18 bases sitting between them. This CDR3 spans 15 amino acids. CDR1 and CDR2 from the germline V gene are MNHNY and SVGAGI (reference sequence). The CDR3 DNA is TGTGCCAGCAACCGGTGGTCGGGGGCGCCCGGGGAGCTGTTTTTT. This sequence encodes CASNRWSGAPGELFF.